This passage covers 4 T cell receptor beta chains from one sample sequenced in a study of cytomegalovirus exposure and HLA in healthy donors. Primers: 60 Vbeta forward and 13 Jbeta reverse. This table comes from immunoSEQ multiplex PCR, and its TCRdb copy is limited to in-frame clones, with some not included. The data contain around 70,000 clones, around 75% of them seen just once; the ten biggest clones take up 9.5% to 15%. Sequencing was done on a sample of PBMCs. All receptors come from an older man in good health and CMV-seronegative.

The V and J genes are TRBV6-1 and TRBJ1-1; perhaps TRBD1 as D (6 bases). CDR1 and CDR2 from the germline V gene are MNHNS and SASEGT. The V and J ends lost 9 bases and 3 bases respectively, with 17 bases between them. The length of the CDR3 is 14 residues. The CDR3 sequence: CASIKAAGDTEAFF. The CDR3 coding sequence is TGTGCCAGTATAAAGGCCGCAGGGGACACTGAAGCTTTCTTT.

V and J are TRBV5-8 and TRBJ1-5, with a weak D call TRBD1 (6 bases). The CDR3 spans 15 residues. The V gene lost 5 bases and the J gene lost 3 bases, with 15 bases spanning the gap. Germline CDR1 SGHTS, CDR2 YDEGEE. This CDR3 is CASSQLAGDNQPQHF. CDR3 DNA: TGTGCCAGCAGTCAACTTGCAGGGGACAATCAGCCCCAGCATTTT.

V and J are TRBV7-8 and TRBJ1-6; D call uncertain. This CDR3 region has 14 residues. With 2 bases removed from V and 6 bases from J, the gap between germline ends came to 8 bases. CDR1 is SGHVS, CDR2 FQNEAQ, per germline. CDR3 nucleotide sequence: TGTGCCAGCAGCTTAACAGCGGGTAATTCACCCCTCCACTTT. Translating gives CASSLTAGNSPLHF.

This clone came up a few times. This chain connects TRBV13 to TRBJ1-1; D unresolved. The CDR3 contains 16 residues. CDR1 is PRHDT, CDR2 FYEKMQ, per germline (reference sequence). With 0 bases removed from V and 5 bases from J, the gap between germline ends came to 16 bases. CDR3 protein: CASSLGKGGGGTEAFF. Written as DNA, the CDR3 is TGTGCCAGCAGCTTAGGGAAGGGAGGAGGTGGGACTGAAGCTTTCTTT.